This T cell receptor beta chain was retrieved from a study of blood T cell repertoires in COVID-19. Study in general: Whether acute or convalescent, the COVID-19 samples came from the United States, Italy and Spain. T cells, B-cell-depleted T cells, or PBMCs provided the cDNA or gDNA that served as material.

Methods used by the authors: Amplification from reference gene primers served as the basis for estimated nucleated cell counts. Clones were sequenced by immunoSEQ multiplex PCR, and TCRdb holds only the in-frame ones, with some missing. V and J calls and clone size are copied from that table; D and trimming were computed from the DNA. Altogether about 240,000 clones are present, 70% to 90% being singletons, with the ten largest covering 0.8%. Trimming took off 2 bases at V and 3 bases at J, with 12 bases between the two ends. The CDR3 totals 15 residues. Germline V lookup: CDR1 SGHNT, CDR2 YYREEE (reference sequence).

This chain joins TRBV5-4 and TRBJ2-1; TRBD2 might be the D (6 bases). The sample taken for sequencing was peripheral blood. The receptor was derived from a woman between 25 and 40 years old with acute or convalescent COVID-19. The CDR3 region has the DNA TGTGCCAGCAGCTTAGGCCGGAGGGGCTACAATGAGCAGTTCTTC. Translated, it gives CASSLGRRGYNEQFF.